This T cell receptor beta chain was recorded in a study of blood T cells in healthy people across ages (dated by TCRdb to between 2015 and 2016). Turning to the overall study: Template switching captured roughly one uniquely barcoded TCR beta cDNA molecule per two T cells in model experiments. Four age groups were formed from the donors: young (average 16 years), middle-aged (more than 35), aged (roughly 58) and long-lived (approximately 80). The study measured age-related changes in TCR beta repertoire diversity using deep sequencing normalized with unique cDNA molecular identifiers. Two additional independent replicas of 1 million unique cDNA reads from the same blood draw were analyzed for two donors (one aged 18 to 29 and one aged 80 or older). To avoid experimental bias, donors of different ages were randomly spread across the sequencing lanes.

The research as a whole found: Observed TCR beta diversity per million T cells fell roughly linearly with age, and a significant reduction was already apparent by age roughly 40. Total diversity estimates from one million sequenced T cells were considered lower bounds and underestimates. Because profiling used bulk unsorted PBMCs, naive and antigen-experienced compartments could not be compared conclusively. Donor CMV infection status was unknown, potentially confounding age-related changes in expanded clonotypes. Compared with the aged group, the long-lived group had more naive CD4+ T cells, fewer expanded clones and increased TCR diversity, a pattern suggesting age selection. The percentage of naive T cells measured by flow cytometry correlated strongly with observed TCR beta diversity.

This clonotype came up a few times. Its recognized antigen is unknown. No much larger clone exists at a distance of one base, and base qualities are not known. Systemically healthy Caucasian individuals from Russia, 35 to 50 in total and aged roughly 6 to 95 years, were included as donors. Around 10 milliliters of peripheral blood were collected from each donor into EDTA-treated Vacutainer tubes. Ficoll-Paque density-gradient centrifugation was used to isolate PBMCs, with at least 7 million obtained per sample. Total RNA, at least 6 micrograms per sample, was extracted from PBMCs with Trizol reagent. For every donor, flow cytometry on a PBMC aliquot measured the percentage of naive CD45RAhigh/CD27high T cells. The library was prepared using 5' RACE. A second PCR of roughly 7 to 11 cycles was performed with a sample-barcoded 5' primer and a J-beta primer mix. A unique molecular identifier was introduced onto each TCR beta cDNA molecule by a template-switch 5' adaptor carrying 12 random nucleotides. Each sample yielded at least 2.5 million CDR3-containing paired-end reads. First-strand cDNA was synthesized from all RNA with the Mint cDNA synthesis kit, primed by a TRBC-specific oligonucleotide. After uracil-DNA glycosylase treatment, a first 18-cycle PCR used universal primers M1SS and BC2_uni_R on all cDNA. The authors processed their data as follows. Normalization of each sample was performed by random selection of 1 million high-quality reads, each carrying a distinct molecular identifier. Reads with shared molecular identifiers were discarded instead of being binned into consensus sequences. CDR3 identification, clonotype clustering and error correction used MiTCR with a Q25 quality threshold and the strictest error-elimination algorithm. A nonparametric unseen species model with Euler transformation was used to estimate a lower bound on total TCR beta diversity. TCRdb reran the public reads through fastp at Q25 and MiXCR, keeping productive beta chains. Under each unique CDR3 protein, matching rows form one entry showing the most common genes and DNA. The V and J calls were determined by TCRdb, not by the authors. The sample table holds 1.8 million or so distinct CDR3 sequences, of which more than 35% were seen once. The ten largest clones take up approximately 22% of the sample.

The source of this sequence is a human donor in good health. The sequencing sample was made of blood.

For the CDR3, the sequence is CSARARFTGGSPTNEKLFF. The DNA is TGCAGTGCTAGAGCGAGGTTCACAGGGGGATCCCCAACTAATGAAAAACTGTTTTTT. The chain uses TRBV20-1 and TRBJ1-4, and 8 junctional nucleotides match TRBD1. Reading the germline V gene (reference sequence) gives CDR1 DFQATT and CDR2 SNEGSKA. Including cysteine and phenylalanine, the CDR3 has 19 amino acids. The CDR3 DNA has 57 bases and is translated from base 1. Relative to germline, V is missing 1 base and J is missing 0 bases, with 13 bases of the junction outside any gene match.